What follows is one T cell receptor (beta chain) and its context. This clone was seen at least ten times. Its antigen is not yet known. Base qualities are not at hand, and no much larger clone is one base apart. The immunoSEQ Assay, a bias-controlled multiplex PCR, was used to amplify TCRbeta CDR3 regions from genomic DNA. The study's own analysis went as follows. Nucleated cell counts per sample were estimated from amplification of reference gene primers within the assay. To quantify the absolute abundance of each unique TCRbeta CDR3 rearrangement, sequence reads were collapsed and filtered. Productive Simpson clonality was computed per sample as the square root of Simpson's diversity index over productive rearrangements. The table was pulled from immuneACCESS by TCRdb, which kept in-frame rearrangements only. Such tables lose some clones; where checked, under half of the loss comes from unresolved V genes, and the rest has no known cause. The V and J calls and clone size come from that table; D and trimming were worked out from the DNA. The sample profile shows roughly 100,000 clones; about 82% of them were found once. Together, the top ten hold under 30% of the sample.

The data belong to a study of blood T cell repertoires in COVID-19 (dated by TCRdb to the early 2020s). Some background on the complete study: Samples covering the acute and convalescent phases of COVID-19 were provided by collaborators in the United States, Italy and Spain. The prospective study material was composed of cDNA or gDNA derived from T cells, B-cell-depleted T cells, or PBMCs. Deeply sampled blood TCRbeta repertoires from subjects exposed to, actively infected with, or recovered from COVID-19 were included in the dataset. The repertoires were made available in a free public database intended to serve as a resource for research on the immune response to SARS-CoV-2. The samples were drawn from the first 160 participants of the ongoing ImmuneRACE study and from 1,254 subjects provided by 6 global collaborators. Nearly every sample came with metadata listing a de-identified subject ID, COVID-19 status, age in years and sex. HLA class I and class II types, where available, came from metadata supplied by the sample provider rather than from assay-based typing. What the research found in general, with its limitations: The amount of clinical and demographic metadata varied by source and participant and was provided uncurated.

V was cut back by 5 bases and J by 2 bases, leaving a gap of 12 bases between them. CDR1 and CDR2 are read off the germline V gene as MDHEN and SYDVKM. The cysteine opens and the phenylalanine closes a CDR3 of 14 amino acids. CDR3 DNA is the only sequence kept; it has 42 bases, read in frame from the first base. Collaborating institutions collected whole blood in K2EDTA tubes following their own protocols. For TCRbeta analysis, collaborator samples were shipped as frozen whole blood, as isolated PBMCs, or as DNA extracted from either sample type. The clonotype was recovered from a human donor in a cohort sampled during active COVID-19. What was sequenced was peripheral blood. The chain links TRBV28 with TRBJ1-2; too little of a D gene remains to name it. The nucleotide sequence is given as TGTGCCAGCAGTGGTAGCCCGTTGAACTATGGCTACACCTTC. It is translated as CASSGSPLNYGYTF.